This T cell receptor beta chain was sequenced during a study of cytomegalovirus exposure and HLA in healthy donors. Findings and caveats of the study: It was 150 to 200 TCR beta chains that were listed as cytomegalovirus-associated. Later analysis showed most CMV-associated TCR beta chains appearing HLA-restricted.

Amplification used 60 Vbeta primers and 13 Jbeta primers. Sequenced by immunoSEQ multiplex PCR; TCRdb stores in-frame clones only, minus some. This table holds about 200,000 clones, around 73% found once. V was cut by 6 bases and J by 5 bases, with 10 bases left in between. Germline values: CDR1 MDHEN, CDR2 SYDVKM. CDR3 length: 12 residues. On this clone: Its specificity is unknown.

The rearrangement joins TRBV28 to TRBJ1-1; D call uncertain. Source material: PBMCs. This sequence was found in a woman aged 30 to 39 in good health and CMV-seronegative. The CDR3 protein is CASSGWRTEAFF. In DNA, the CDR3 is TGTGCCAGCAGCGGGTGGCGGACTGAAGCTTTCTTT.